This T cell receptor beta chain was sequenced in a study of blood T cell repertoires in COVID-19. Background on the study: COVID-19 samples, acute and convalescent, were from the United States, Italy and Spain. From T cells, B-cell-depleted T cells, or PBMCs came the material, which was cDNA or gDNA.

The CDR3 contains 16 residues. The germline CDR1 and CDR2 sequences are SEHNR and FQNEAQ (reference sequence). The ends lost 2 bases at V and 4 bases at J; junction bases unmatched: 6. In the authors' workflow: Cell counts per sample came from amplifying reference gene primers. The data were produced by immunoSEQ multiplex PCR, yet TCRdb's version contains in-frame clones alone and is incomplete. V and J calls and clone size are those listed in that table; D and trimming were worked out from the DNA. The top ten clones hold roughly 2.3% of a sample with about 310,000 clones, roughly nine tenths of them seen once.

This receptor was identified in a man aged 18 to 29 with active or convalescent COVID-19. Sequenced input: peripheral blood. This chain links TRBV7-9 with TRBJ2-1; 9 nucleotides match TRBD2. In DNA form, the CDR3 reads TGTGCCAGCAGCTTAATCGGCGGGAGGGTTTACAATGAGCAGTTCTTC. This gives the protein CASSLIGGRVYNEQFF.